What follows are 22 T cell receptor beta chains derived from one specimen sequenced in a study of beta chain features in type 1 diabetes. cDNA synthesis used the whole RNA isolate, giving expressed TCRB sequences. Sequencing was performed with immunoSEQ multiplex PCR; in TCRdb, only in-frame clones are kept and a portion is missing. The sample lists some 19,000 clones, 50% occurring once. Material for sequencing was stem cell memory CD4+ T cells from blood. Source of these receptors: a man aged 18-30 years in good health.

This chain uses TRBV29-1 with TRBJ1-2; D is perhaps TRBD1 (6 bases). CDR1 is SQVTM, CDR2 ANQGSEA, per germline. CDR3 length equals 14 residues. V lost 3 bases to trimming and J lost 5 bases, with 16 bases between them. This chain's CDR3 is CSVDLRSGAYGYTF. CDR3 DNA: TGCAGCGTTGACTTAAGGTCAGGGGCATATGGCTACACCTTC.

The rearrangement links TRBV10-3 to TRBJ1-2; a weak D match, TRBD1 (5 bases). Trimming took 2 bases from V and 2 from J, leaving 12 bases between them. This CDR3 spans 15 amino acids. The germline gives CDR1 ENHRY, CDR2 SYGVKD. The CDR3 is CAISEAGHSNYGYTF. The CDR3 nucleotides are TGTGCCATCAGTGAGGCAGGGCATTCGAACTATGGCTACACCTTC.

The CDR3 coding sequence is TGTGCCTGGAGTGTACCGGGACTCTCAGGCTCTTATGGCTACACCTTC. This encodes CAWSVPGLSGSYGYTF. The chain is built from TRBV30 and TRBJ1-2; the D gene is possibly TRBD1 (5 bases). Per the germline V gene, CDR1 is GTSNPN and CDR2 is SVGIG (reference sequence). CDR3 length: 16 residues. V lost 0 bases and J 5 bases, leaving 19 bases between the germline ends.

The J gene is TRBJ2-3, the V gene TRBV4-3, with 8 positions matching TRBD2. CDR3 length: 15 amino acids. Germline values: CDR1 LGHNA, CDR2 YSLEER. The trim removed 3 bases at V and 3 bases at J, leaving 5 bases unmatched. CDR3 in amino acids: CASSQQRGTTDTQYF. CDR3 sequence (DNA): TGCGCCAGCAGCCAGCAGCGGGGGACTACAGATACGCAGTATTTT.

V usage is TRBV2 and J usage is TRBJ1-1, with TRBD1 matching over 12 bases. Germline lookup yields CDR1 SNHLY and CDR2 FYNNEI. This CDR3 is 15 amino acids long. V lost 4 bases to trimming and J lost 6 bases; unmatched junction nucleotides: 6. CDR3 nucleotides: TGTGCCAGCAGTGGGGACAGGGGGCGTTCGGCTGAAGCTTTCTTT. It encodes CASSGDRGRSAEAFF.

The chain employs TRBV28 and TRBJ1-2; a weak D match, TRBD1 (5 bases). This CDR3 spans 14 amino acids. Germline CDR1 MDHEN, CDR2 SYDVKM. Trimming took 5 bases from V and 4 from J, leaving 14 bases between them. DNA of the CDR3: TGTGCCAGCAGTCCAGGGTTGGGGGGCTATGGCTACACCTTC. Its translation is CASSPGLGGYGYTF.

V usage is TRBV5-1 and J usage is TRBJ2-3, with D possibly TRBD1 on 5 matching bases. This CDR3 region has 15 residues. Germline V gives CDR1 SGHRS, CDR2 YFSETQ. Trimming took 0 bases from V and 5 from J, leaving 13 bases between them. The CDR3 sequence is CASSLAWGRQDTQYF. CDR3 sequence (DNA): TGCGCCAGCAGCTTGGCCTGGGGCAGACAAGATACGCAGTATTTT.

This clone has just a few counts. CDR3 residues: CASSFLENYSYEQYF. The CDR3 nucleotides read TGTGCCAGCAGTTTCCTGGAGAATTACTCCTACGAGCAGTACTTC. The chain links TRBV27 to TRBJ2-7; D is ambiguous. Deletions cut 3 bases from V and 0 bases from J, with 12 bases between. The germline V gene has CDR1 MNHEY and CDR2 SMNVEV (reference sequence). The CDR3 is 15 residues long.

This clone was picked up a small number of times. The J gene is TRBJ1-1, the V gene TRBV5-1; D ambiguous. Germline V gives CDR1 SGHRS, CDR2 YFSETQ. The CDR3 spans 14 residues. V shed 5 bases and J shed 4 bases, with 15 bases lying between them. DNA of the CDR3: TGCGCCAGCAGTTGGGCCGGGAGGAGCACTGAAGCTTTCTTT. It codes for CASSWAGRSTEAFF.

This chain uses TRBV6-1 with TRBJ2-1; 12 nucleotides agree with TRBD2. J lost 4 bases, V lost 6 bases, and 4 bases had no gene match. Germline assignment: CDR1 MNHNS and CDR2 SASEGT. This CDR3 comprises 15 residues. This CDR3 is CASRPGTSGYNEQFF. In DNA form, the CDR3 reads TGTGCCAGCAGACCCGGGACTAGCGGGTACAATGAGCAGTTCTTC.

A few counts support this clone. Here the CDR3 reads CASSTRDSKQYF. The CDR3 DNA follows: TGTGCCAGCAGTACCCGGGACAGCAAGCAGTACTTC. This chain links TRBV28 with TRBJ2-7; TRBD1 aligns across 7 bases. CDR3 length: 12 residues. V lost 5 bases and J lost 8; bases outside the gene matches: 6. Germline-derived CDR1 and CDR2 are MDHEN and SYDVKM.

This chain links TRBV11-2 with TRBJ2-2, with a weak D call TRBD2 (6 bases). V lost 5 bases, J lost 0 bases, and 16 bases lay in between. From germline, CDR1 is SGHAT and CDR2 FQNNGV. This CDR3 is built from 17 residues. CDR3 bases: TGTGCCAGCAGCCCTGGGTTACGGGGGTCGAACACCGGGGAGCTGTTTTTT. Translated: CASSPGLRGSNTGELFF.

Only a few counts were recorded for this clone. This chain uses TRBV14 with TRBJ2-7; 16 bases are a match to TRBD2. The J segment lost 5 bases and the V segment lost 4 bases, leaving 11 bases of the junction unmatched. This CDR3 comprises 18 residues. The V gene's germline CDR1 is SGHDN and CDR2 FVKESK. CDR3: CASSPFGGLAGGHNEQYF. CDR3 sequence (DNA): TGTGCCAGCAGCCCCTTCGGGGGACTAGCGGGAGGGCATAACGAGCAGTACTTC.

The chain recombines TRBV7-9 with TRBJ2-1; a possible D gene is TRBD2 (5 bases). V was shortened by 5 bases and J by 8 bases, with 19 bases between the two germline ends. CDR3 length: 15 residues. CDR1 and CDR2 from the germline V gene are SEHNR and FQNEAQ (reference sequence). CDR3 sequence reads: CASSPKDGVGYEQFF. The CDR3 DNA reads TGTGCCAGCAGCCCTAAGGACGGGGTTGGGTATGAGCAGTTCTTC.

The genes are TRBV27 and TRBJ2-1, with 13 bases lining up with TRBD2. Germline V gene data show CDR1 as MNHEY and CDR2 as SMNVEV (reference sequence). V shed 5 bases and J 8 bases; nucleotides not matched to a gene: 6. CDR3 length: 15 amino acids. This chain's CDR3 is CASSPGLAGIYEQFF. CDR3 in DNA: TGTGCCAGCAGTCCGGGACTAGCGGGAATCTATGAGCAGTTCTTC.

This clone was counted only a few times. This sequence joins TRBV4-3 and TRBJ2-7, with D perhaps TRBD1 (6 bases). Trimming left V 1 base short and J 2 bases short, with 9 bases between. The CDR3 length is 14 residues. CDR1 and CDR2 (germline): LGHNA, YSLEER. CDR3 protein: CASSQGTDAYEQYF. In nucleotides, the CDR3 is TGCGCCAGCAGCCAAGGGACAGACGCCTACGAGCAGTACTTC.

This clone was counted between two and nine times. The chain recombines TRBV18 with TRBJ1-2; D might be TRBD1 (6 bases). The CDR3 runs 14 residues. The germline gives CDR1 KGHSH, CDR2 LQKENI. Trimming removed 2 bases from V and 5 bases from J, with 12 bases in between. CDR3 protein: CASSPRTEEYGYTF. CDR3 DNA: TGTGCCAGCTCACCAAGGACAGAAGAGTATGGCTACACCTTC. Filled out from reference TRBV18 and TRBJ1-2, the complete variable domain reads NAGVMQNPRHLVRRRGQEARLRCSPMKGHSHVYWYRQLPEEGLKFMVYLQKENIIDESGMPKERFSAEFPKEGPSILRIQQVVRGDSAAYFCASSPRTEEYGYTFGSGTRLTVV.

The chain uses TRBV29-1 and TRBJ2-3; 13 bases fit TRBD2. Germline CDR1 is SQVTM and CDR2 is ANQGSEA. The CDR3 length is 17 residues. Germline trimming cut 6 bases from V and 8 bases from J; bases unmatched to any gene: 17. CDR3 nucleotide sequence: TGCAGCGTCCCCGGGGGAGGACTAGCGGGGGCGCCTACTACGCAGTATTTT. Its protein is CSVPGGGLAGAPTTQYF.

There are a few counts of this clone. The rearrangement links TRBV7-9 to TRBJ2-2; 7 nucleotides align to TRBD2. Germline V gives CDR1 SEHNR, CDR2 FQNEAQ (reference sequence). This CDR3 is 15 amino acids long. Trimming cost V 5 bases and J 3 bases; bases outside gene matches: 6. CDR3 in DNA: TGTGCCAGCAGCCACCCTAGCGGCCACACCGGGGAGCTGTTTTTT. It specifies CASSHPSGHTGELFF.

This sequence joins TRBV18 and TRBJ2-1, with 8 bases matching TRBD1. J was trimmed by 5 bases and V by 1 base; bases with no gene match: 7. The CDR3 extends over 16 amino acids. Germline V gene sequence: CDR1 KGHSH, CDR2 LQKENI. The DNA for the CDR3 is TGTGCCAGCTCACCACTCGGGACAGGAGGAGACAATGAGCAGTTCTTC. As protein: CASSPLGTGGDNEQFF.

This clone came up a few times. The genes are TRBV19 and TRBJ2-7, with a tentative D call TRBD1 (6 bases). Germline CDR1 is LNHDA and CDR2 is SQIVND (reference sequence). Trimming stripped 4 bases from V and 5 bases from J, with 9 bases between. The CDR3 sequence is 12 residues long. CDR3 nucleotide sequence: TGTGCCAGTAGTACGCCAGGGGACGAGCAGTACTTC. As protein: CASSTPGDEQYF.

This rearrangement joins TRBV30 to TRBJ1-5; D possibly corresponds to TRBD1 (5 bases). The V gene lost 0 bases and the J gene lost 2 bases, with 5 bases spanning the gap. CDR3 length: 13 amino acids. Germline-derived CDR1 and CDR2 are GTSNPN and SVGIG (reference sequence). The CDR3: CAWSVQGNQPQHF. The CDR3 nucleotides are TGTGCCTGGAGTGTACAGGGCAATCAGCCCCAGCATTTT.